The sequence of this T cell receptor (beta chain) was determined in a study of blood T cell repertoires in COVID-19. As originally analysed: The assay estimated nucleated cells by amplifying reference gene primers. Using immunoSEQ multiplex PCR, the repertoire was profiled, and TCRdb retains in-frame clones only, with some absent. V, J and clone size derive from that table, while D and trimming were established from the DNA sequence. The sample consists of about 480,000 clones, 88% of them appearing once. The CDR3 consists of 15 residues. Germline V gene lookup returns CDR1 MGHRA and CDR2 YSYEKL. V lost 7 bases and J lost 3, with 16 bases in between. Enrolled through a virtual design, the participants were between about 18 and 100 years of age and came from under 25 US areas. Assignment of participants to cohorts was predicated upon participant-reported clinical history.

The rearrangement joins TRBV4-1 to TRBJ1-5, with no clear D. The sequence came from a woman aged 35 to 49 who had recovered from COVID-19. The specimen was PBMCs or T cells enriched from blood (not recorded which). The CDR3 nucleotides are TGCGCCAGCACGCCCGGGAACAGACCCAATCAGCCCCAGCATTTT. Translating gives CASTPGNRPNQPQHF.